The rows below give T cell receptor beta chains drawn from one sample of a study of blood T cell repertoires in COVID-19. Sequenced by immunoSEQ multiplex PCR; TCRdb stores in-frame clones only, minus some. The table shows under 200,000 clones, with around 90% occurring only once. The sequencing input was peripheral blood. The receptor set was obtained from a man aged 18 to 29 with COVID-19, enrolled during active disease. The CDR3 runs from the conserved cysteine through the conserved F or W. The order of the fields is J gene, D gene, V gene, clone size, CDR3 protein, CDR3 DNA. The D gene is left open where the match is weak. Rows give clone size only sometimes, using once, few, many, or a class for an expanded clone.

j_gene: TRBJ2-7
d_gene: TRBD2
v_gene: TRBV28
abundance: .
CDR3aa: CASHTSGSYEQYF
CDR3nt: TGTGCCAGCCATACTAGCGGGAGCTACGAGCAGTACTTC

j_gene: TRBJ2-5
d_gene: .
v_gene: TRBV3-1/TRBV3-2
abundance: .
CDR3aa: CASSPLGLSGWYQETQYF
CDR3nt: TGTGCCAGCAGCCCCCTAGGGCTTAGCGGATGGTACCAAGAGACCCAGTACTTC

j_gene: TRBJ1-2
d_gene: TRBD1
v_gene: TRBV11-3
abundance: .
CDR3aa: CASSTQGQRPNYGYTF
CDR3nt: TGTGCCAGCAGCACCCAGGGACAGCGCCCCAACTATGGCTACACCTTC

j_gene: TRBJ2-7
d_gene: TRBD2
v_gene: TRBV7-2
abundance: once
CDR3aa: CASSLEGTSGSFYEQYF
CDR3nt: TGTGCCAGCAGCTTAGAAGGGACTAGCGGGAGCTTCTACGAGCAGTACTTC

j_gene: TRBJ2-7
d_gene: .
v_gene: TRBV13
abundance: .
CDR3aa: CASSFRQNSYEQYF
CDR3nt: TGTGCCAGCAGCTTTAGACAGAACTCCTACGAGCAGTACTTC

j_gene: TRBJ2-7
d_gene: .
v_gene: TRBV7-8
abundance: .
CDR3aa: CASSLESAYEQYF
CDR3nt: TGTGCCAGCAGCTTAGAGAGTGCCTACGAGCAGTACTTC

j_gene: TRBJ2-7
d_gene: TRBD2
v_gene: TRBV5-1
abundance: .
CDR3aa: CASSLAGGLNEQYF
CDR3nt: TGCGCCAGCAGCTTGGCGGGAGGGTTAAACGAGCAGTACTTC

j_gene: TRBJ2-4
d_gene: .
v_gene: TRBV18
abundance: .
CDR3aa: CASSPPSQGGVGKNIQYF
CDR3nt: TGTGCCAGCTCACCACCGTCTCAGGGAGGTGTTGGCAAAAACATTCAGTACTTC

j_gene: TRBJ2-2
d_gene: TRBD1
v_gene: TRBV7-6
abundance: few
CDR3aa: CASSLTAQGVNTGELFF
CDR3nt: TGTGCCAGCAGCCTTACGGCCCAGGGGGTGAACACCGGGGAGCTGTTTTTT

j_gene: TRBJ2-3
d_gene: .
v_gene: TRBV7-9
abundance: .
CDR3aa: CASSLGLDTQYF
CDR3nt: TGTGCCAGCAGCTTAGGTCTAGATACGCAGTATTTT

j_gene: TRBJ2-7
d_gene: .
v_gene: TRBV18
abundance: .
CDR3aa: CASSLSGISYEQYF
CDR3nt: TGTGCCAGCTCATTATCCGGGATCTCCTACGAGCAGTACTTC

j_gene: TRBJ2-3
d_gene: TRBD2
v_gene: TRBV25-1
abundance: once
CDR3aa: CASSEHLAGGSTDTQYF
CDR3nt: TGTGCCAGCAGTGAACACTTAGCGGGAGGTTCCACAGATACGCAGTATTTT

j_gene: TRBJ2-4
d_gene: .
v_gene: TRBV11-3
abundance: .
CDR3aa: CASSLDRENIQYF
CDR3nt: TGTGCCAGCAGCTTAGACCGGGAAAACATTCAGTACTTC

j_gene: TRBJ1-5
d_gene: .
v_gene: TRBV5-8
abundance: .
CDR3aa: CASSRRSGQPQHF
CDR3nt: TGTGCCAGCAGCCGACGGTCAGGTCAGCCCCAGCATTTT

j_gene: TRBJ2-7
d_gene: TRBD1
v_gene: TRBV4-1
abundance: once
CDR3aa: CASSLQGSSSYEQYF
CDR3nt: TGCGCCAGCAGCTTACAGGGGAGTAGCTCCTACGAGCAGTACTTC

j_gene: TRBJ1-2
d_gene: TRBD1
v_gene: TRBV10-2
abundance: once
CDR3aa: CASSRTGGGLGGYTF
CDR3nt: TGCGCCAGCAGCCGGACAGGGGGAGGACTAGGGGGCTACACCTTC

j_gene: TRBJ2-3
d_gene: .
v_gene: TRBV15
abundance: .
CDR3aa: CATSRDRRIGADTQYF
CDR3nt: TGTGCCACCAGCAGAGATCGGCGGATAGGGGCAGATACGCAGTATTTT

j_gene: TRBJ2-7
d_gene: TRBD2
v_gene: TRBV19
abundance: .
CDR3aa: CASSPGASGRAEQYF
CDR3nt: TGTGCCAGTAGCCCGGGCGCTAGCGGGAGAGCGGAGCAGTACTTC

j_gene: TRBJ2-5
d_gene: TRBD2
v_gene: TRBV6-5
abundance: .
CDR3aa: CASSYSWKREAETQYF
CDR3nt: TGTGCCAGCAGTTACTCGTGGAAACGGGAGGCAGAGACCCAGTACTTC

j_gene: TRBJ2-7
d_gene: .
v_gene: TRBV7-2
abundance: .
CDR3aa: CASSLATGFTYEQYF
CDR3nt: TGTGCCAGCAGCTTAGCGACAGGTTTTACCTACGAGCAGTACTTC

j_gene: TRBJ2-7
d_gene: .
v_gene: TRBV4-1
abundance: .
CDR3aa: CASSQGLATSYEQYF
CDR3nt: TGCGCCAGCAGCCAAGGATTGGCAACCTCCTACGAGCAGTACTTC

j_gene: TRBJ1-5
d_gene: .
v_gene: TRBV6-7
abundance: .
CDR3aa: CASSYKSNQPQHF
CDR3nt: TGTGCCAGCAGTTATAAAAGCAATCAGCCCCAGCATTTT

j_gene: TRBJ2-7
d_gene: TRBD2
v_gene: TRBV4-3
abundance: .
CDR3aa: CASSQDNGRAHEQYF
CDR3nt: TGCGCCAGCAGCCAAGATAACGGGAGGGCCCACGAGCAGTACTTC

j_gene: TRBJ2-7
d_gene: .
v_gene: TRBV10-3
abundance: .
CDR3aa: CAISSLSGSRSYEQYF
CDR3nt: TGTGCCATCAGCTCCTTAAGCGGATCGCGCTCCTACGAGCAGTACTTC

j_gene: TRBJ1-4
d_gene: .
v_gene: TRBV5-1
abundance: .
CDR3aa: CASSLDPVLRGGEKLLF
CDR3nt: TGCGCCAGCAGCTTGGATCCGGTCTTGCGAGGGGGAGAAAAACTGCTTTTT

j_gene: TRBJ1-5
d_gene: .
v_gene: TRBV11-2
abundance: .
CDR3aa: CASSLEGGPNQPQHF
CDR3nt: TGTGCCAGCAGCTTAGAAGGGGGTCCGAATCAGCCCCAGCATTTT

j_gene: TRBJ1-2
d_gene: .
v_gene: TRBV29-1
abundance: .
CDR3aa: CSVEDRADYGYTF
CDR3nt: TGCAGCGTTGAAGATCGAGCCGACTATGGCTACACCTTC

j_gene: TRBJ2-7
d_gene: .
v_gene: TRBV9
abundance: .
CDR3aa: CASSVGYSSYEQYF
CDR3nt: TGTGCCAGCAGCGTAGGGTACAGTTCCTACGAGCAGTACTTC

j_gene: TRBJ1-1
d_gene: TRBD1
v_gene: TRBV6-4
abundance: .
CDR3aa: CASQRTGTEAFF
CDR3nt: TGTGCCAGCCAAAGGACAGGAACTGAAGCTTTCTTT

j_gene: TRBJ1-2
d_gene: .
v_gene: TRBV30
abundance: .
CDR3aa: CAWSVLSGAGYTF
CDR3nt: TGTGCCTGGAGTGTACTGTCAGGGGCTGGCTACACCTTC

j_gene: TRBJ1-2
d_gene: .
v_gene: TRBV7-9
abundance: few
CDR3aa: CASSLATGTGYGYTF
CDR3nt: TGTGCCAGCAGCTTAGCGACCGGGACTGGCTATGGCTACACCTTC

j_gene: TRBJ2-1
d_gene: .
v_gene: TRBV6-2/TRBV6-3
abundance: .
CDR3aa: CASSYEYDEQFF
CDR3nt: TGTGCCAGCAGTTACGAGTACGATGAGCAGTTCTTC

j_gene: TRBJ1-2
d_gene: .
v_gene: TRBV20-1
abundance: .
CDR3aa: CSASSTAIFGYTF
CDR3nt: TGCAGTGCTAGTTCTACAGCTATTTTCGGCTACACCTTC

j_gene: TRBJ2-2
d_gene: TRBD2
v_gene: TRBV28
abundance: .
CDR3aa: CASIAGTRITGELFF
CDR3nt: TGTGCCAGCATCGCCGGGACTAGGATTACCGGGGAGCTGTTTTTT

j_gene: TRBJ2-7
d_gene: .
v_gene: TRBV9
abundance: .
CDR3aa: CASSVEGAYEQYF
CDR3nt: TGTGCCAGCAGCGTAGAAGGGGCCTACGAGCAGTACTTC

j_gene: TRBJ2-6
d_gene: .
v_gene: TRBV3-1/TRBV3-2
abundance: .
CDR3aa: CASSQDRFESGANVLTF
CDR3nt: TGTGCCAGCAGCCAAGACAGATTCGAATCTGGGGCCAACGTCCTGACTTTC

j_gene: TRBJ2-7
d_gene: .
v_gene: TRBV27
abundance: .
CDR3aa: CASSLRAGIPYEQYF
CDR3nt: TGTGCCAGCAGTTTGCGTGCAGGGATCCCCTACGAGCAGTACTTC

j_gene: TRBJ2-2
d_gene: TRBD2
v_gene: TRBV19
abundance: .
CDR3aa: CASSNPGRAHGELFF
CDR3nt: TGTGCCAGTAGTAATCCGGGGAGGGCCCACGGGGAGCTGTTTTTT

j_gene: TRBJ1-2
d_gene: .
v_gene: TRBV28
abundance: .
CDR3aa: CASLGGLSYGYTF
CDR3nt: TGTGCCAGCTTGGGGGGGCTTAGCTATGGCTACACCTTC

j_gene: TRBJ2-7
d_gene: TRBD2
v_gene: TRBV15
abundance: .
CDR3aa: CATSRRTSGSYEQYF
CDR3nt: TGTGCCACCAGCAGGCGGACTAGCGGATCCTACGAGCAGTACTTC

j_gene: TRBJ2-7
d_gene: .
v_gene: TRBV6-2/TRBV6-3
abundance: .
CDR3aa: CASSRLDEQYF
CDR3nt: TGTGCCAGCAGCCGTCTCGACGAGCAGTACTTC

j_gene: TRBJ2-5
d_gene: .
v_gene: TRBV19
abundance: .
CDR3aa: CASRHGETQYF
CDR3nt: TGTGCCAGCCGTCACGGGGAGACCCAGTACTTC

j_gene: TRBJ1-1
d_gene: .
v_gene: TRBV25-1
abundance: .
CDR3aa: CASSHAGWYSDTEAFF
CDR3nt: TGTGCCAGCAGTCATGCAGGGTGGTATTCGGACACTGAAGCTTTCTTT

j_gene: TRBJ2-1
d_gene: .
v_gene: TRBV2
abundance: .
CDR3aa: CASNQLSVLNEQFF
CDR3nt: TGTGCCAGCAACCAACTTAGCGTCCTCAATGAGCAGTTCTTC

j_gene: TRBJ2-2
d_gene: TRBD1
v_gene: TRBV11-2
abundance: .
CDR3aa: CASSPRQGWDDGELFF
CDR3nt: TGTGCCAGCAGTCCGAGACAGGGCTGGGATGACGGGGAGCTGTTTTTT

j_gene: TRBJ1-2
d_gene: .
v_gene: TRBV19
abundance: .
CDR3aa: CASSSARKGNYGYTF
CDR3nt: TGTGCCAGTAGTTCCGCCCGGAAGGGGAACTATGGCTACACCTTC

j_gene: TRBJ1-1
d_gene: TRBD1
v_gene: TRBV5-1
abundance: .
CDR3aa: CASSVGTGPEAFF
CDR3nt: TGCGCCAGCAGCGTAGGGACAGGGCCTGAAGCTTTCTTT

j_gene: TRBJ1-1
d_gene: TRBD1
v_gene: TRBV18
abundance: once
CDR3aa: CASSPETGGRTEAFF
CDR3nt: TGTGCCAGCTCACCAGAAACAGGGGGTCGGACTGAAGCTTTCTTT

j_gene: TRBJ2-1
d_gene: TRBD1
v_gene: TRBV27
abundance: .
CDR3aa: CASYPGTVDYNEQFF
CDR3nt: TGTGCCAGTTACCCCGGGACAGTCGATTACAATGAGCAGTTCTTC

j_gene: TRBJ1-6
d_gene: TRBD1
v_gene: TRBV5-1
abundance: .
CDR3aa: CASSLNRDSRYNSPLHF
CDR3nt: TGCGCCAGCAGCTTAAACCGGGACAGCCGATATAATTCACCCCTCCACTTT

j_gene: TRBJ1-3
d_gene: TRBD1
v_gene: TRBV28
abundance: few
CDR3aa: CASSSLDRGNTIYF
CDR3nt: TGTGCCAGCAGTTCCCTCGACAGGGGTAACACCATATATTTT

j_gene: TRBJ1-1
d_gene: .
v_gene: TRBV19
abundance: .
CDR3aa: CASSFSRNTEAFF
CDR3nt: TGTGCCAGTAGTTTTAGTCGGAACACTGAAGCTTTCTTT

j_gene: TRBJ2-1
d_gene: TRBD2
v_gene: TRBV28
abundance: .
CDR3aa: CASSILAGGYNEQFF
CDR3nt: TGTGCCAGCAGCATACTAGCGGGAGGGTACAATGAGCAGTTCTTC

j_gene: TRBJ2-7
d_gene: TRBD2
v_gene: TRBV15
abundance: .
CDR3aa: CATSGRDYLYEQYF
CDR3nt: TGTGCCACCAGCGGCCGGGACTACCTCTACGAGCAGTACTTC

j_gene: TRBJ1-2
d_gene: TRBD1
v_gene: TRBV7-9
abundance: .
CDR3aa: CASSVDRGKYYGYTF
CDR3nt: TGTGCCAGCAGCGTCGACAGGGGAAAGTACTATGGCTACACCTTC

j_gene: TRBJ2-7
d_gene: TRBD2
v_gene: TRBV28
abundance: .
CDR3aa: CASSPRTSGQGNEQYF
CDR3nt: TGTGCCAGCAGTCCCCGGACTAGCGGACAGGGTAACGAGCAGTACTTC

j_gene: TRBJ2-7
d_gene: .
v_gene: TRBV7-9
abundance: .
CDR3aa: CASSSKPHRQYF
CDR3nt: TGTGCCAGCAGTTCAAAACCGCACAGGCAGTACTTC